This TCR beta chain comes out of a study of shared clonotypes between healthy human individuals. CDR1 MNHEY and CDR2 SVGAGI come from the germline V gene. V dropped 8 bases and J dropped 6 bases, with 14 bases sitting between them. The CDR3 is 12 amino acids. Replicate PCRs from sorted subsets contained about 0.2 ug DNA, which is 31,000 or so T cell genomes. The assay was immunoSEQ multiplex PCR, and TCRdb's table has in-frame clones only and misses some. The sample has 1.6 million or so clones; approximately 96% are singletons. Study-wide points: Sampling included only blood; tissue repertoires likely differ. Among the subsets, naive ones generally showed larger estimated richness than memory ones. Between four donors, naive CD4 clonotypes were shared at a level of about 5%.

Points on this clone: What it recognizes is unknown.

The chain combines TRBV6-5 with TRBJ2-7, with D perhaps being TRBD1 or TRBD2 (5 bases each). The receptor was isolated from a young man in good health. What was sequenced was naive CD4+ T cells sorted from blood. Sample subset: CD45RA+ positively selected. CDR3: CASGPGRREQYF. CDR3 in DNA: TGTGCCAGCGGACCGGGACGCCGCGAGCAGTACTTC.